These T cell receptor beta chains were read from a single sample in a study of cytomegalovirus exposure and HLA in healthy donors. Clones were read by immunoSEQ multiplex PCR, and TCRdb kept only the in-frame ones, dropping some. Its listing shows fewer than 250,000 clones. The sequenced sample was PBMCs. These receptors all stem from a young woman in good health and CMV-seropositive. The CDR3 runs from the conserved cysteine through the conserved F or W. Fields, in order: V gene, J gene, D gene, CDR3 protein, CDR3 DNA. The D gene is left open where the match is weak.

>TRBV19|TRBJ1-2|-
CASSIVQVDNYGYTF
TGTGCCAGTAGTATCGTACAGGTTGACAACTATGGCTACACCTTC
>TRBV7-9|TRBJ2-5|TRBD2
CASSLNGLAVGEETQYF
TGTGCCAGCAGCTTAAATGGACTAGCGGTGGGGGAAGAGACCCAGTACTTC
>TRBV27|TRBJ1-5|-
CASSFTGFQPQHF
TGTGCCAGCAGTTTTACAGGGTTTCAGCCCCAGCATTTT
>TRBV2|TRBJ2-3|TRBD2
CASTGLATGTDTQYF
TGTGCCAGCACCGGACTAGCGACCGGCACAGATACGCAGTATTTT
>TRBV2|TRBJ2-2|-
CASNPLANTGELFF
TGTGCCAGCAATCCACTCGCGAACACCGGGGAGCTGTTTTTT
>TRBV5-1|TRBJ1-1|-
CASSLVGSHTEAFF
TGCGCCAGCAGCTTGGTGGGCAGCCACACTGAAGCTTTCTTT
>TRBV18|TRBJ1-3|-
CASSPTGSNGNTIYF
TGTGCCAGCTCACCAACGGGGTCGAATGGAAACACCATATATTTT
>TRBV10-1|TRBJ1-4|-
CASSEQGSRTENEKLFF
TGCGCCAGCAGTGAGCAGGGGTCCAGGACGGAAAATGAAAAACTGTTTTTT
>TRBV11-2|TRBJ2-7|TRBD2
CASSSIAGGANLAYEQYF
TGTGCCAGCAGCTCCATAGCGGGAGGGGCTAATCTCGCTTACGAGCAGTACTTC
>TRBV5-5|TRBJ2-5|-
CASSMDVQQETQYF
TGTGCCAGCAGCATGGATGTACAGCAAGAGACCCAGTACTTC
>TRBV27|TRBJ2-5|-
CASSPRPQTKTQYF
TGTGCCAGCAGTCCACGACCTCAAACTAAGACCCAGTACTTC
>TRBV25-1|TRBJ1-2|TRBD1
CASSDPGQDYGYTF
TGTGCCAGCAGTGACCCCGGACAGGATTATGGCTACACCTTC
>TRBV6-6|TRBJ1-6|-
CASSYGASSYNSPLHF
TGTGCCAGCAGTTACGGGGCGAGCTCCTATAATTCACCCCTCCACTTT
>TRBV9|TRBJ1-3|-
CASCRAASSGNTIYF
TGTGCCAGCTGCAGGGCGGCTAGCTCTGGAAACACCATATATTTT
>TRBV19|TRBJ1-4|-
CASNQGHNEKLFF
TGTGCCAGTAACCAGGGTCATAATGAAAAACTGTTTTTT
>TRBV5-1|TRBJ1-2|-
CASSPRVGPSGDYGYTF
TGCGCCAGCAGTCCGAGGGTTGGGCCCTCGGGTGACTATGGCTACACCTTC
>TRBV7-2|TRBJ1-1|-
CASSTRGGMNTEAFF
TGTGCCAGCAGCACTCGGGGCGGGATGAACACTGAAGCTTTCTTT
>TRBV18|TRBJ2-3|TRBD1
CASHDDRESTDTQYF
TGTGCCAGCCACGACGACAGGGAGAGCACAGATACGCAGTATTTT
>TRBV9|TRBJ2-3|TRBD2
CASTGTSGDGGDTQYF
TGTGCCAGCACCGGGACTAGCGGGGATGGCGGAGATACGCAGTATTTT
>TRBV5-1|TRBJ1-6|-
CASMGTDNSPLHF
TGCGCCAGCATGGGGACTGACAATTCACCCCTCCACTTT
>TRBV27|TRBJ1-2|-
CASSIRTPVLGPYANYGYTF
TGTGCCAGCAGTATTCGAACACCTGTTCTGGGGCCTTACGCTAACTATGGCTACACCTTC
>TRBV28|TRBJ2-5|-
CASSLDRFWETQYF
TGTGCCAGCAGTCTAGACAGGTTTTGGGAGACCCAGTACTTC
>TRBV27|TRBJ2-7|TRBD2
CASSLSSGTVKYEQYF
TGTGCCAGCAGTTTATCCAGCGGGACGGTAAAGTACGAGCAGTACTTC
>TRBV5-1|TRBJ2-1|TRBD1
CASRSSGTGYYNEQFF
TGCGCCAGCAGGTCGTCCGGGACAGGATATTACAATGAGCAGTTCTTC